A selection of T cell receptor beta chains follows, all from one sample in a study of CD8+CD57+ T cells in acquired aplastic anemia. Using its own MiXCR run on the reads, TCRdb lists one record per CDR3 protein. Of some 150,000 distinct CDR3 sequences in the sample, 40% to 45% were seen once. The specimen was sorted CD4+, CD8+, or CD8+CD57+ T cells (not recorded which) from PBMCs. These receptors originate from a human donor in good health, serving as a control. Each CDR3 is given with its conserved first and last residue. A D gene is named only where the DNA matches it firmly. Not every row has a clone size; where given, it reads once, few, many or a size class.

many	-	TRBV6-6	TRBJ1-1	CASSYPGTPRAFF	TGTGCCAGCAGTTACCCAGGGACACCGCGGGCTTTCTTT
once	TRBD2	TRBV11-1	TRBJ2-3	CANSQLAGSTDTQYF	TGTGCCAACAGCCAACTAGCGGGTAGTACAGATACGCAGTATTTT
many	-	TRBV2	TRBJ2-3	CASSVSGLLARTDTQYF	TGTGCCAGCAGTGTGTCTGGTCTTCTAGCGCGCACAGATACGCAGTATTTT
many	-	TRBV29-1	TRBJ1-1	CSVEPNTEAFF	TGCAGCGTTGAACCAAACACTGAAGCTTTCTTT
many	TRBD1	TRBV4-2	TRBJ2-1	CASSQDGKGASHNEQFF	TGTGCCAGCAGCCAAGATGGTAAGGGGGCGTCACACAATGAGCAGTTCTTC
once	-	TRBV27	TRBJ1-2	CASSLRAGQRNNGYTF	TGTGCCAGCAGCTTGAGGGCAGGGCAGAGGAACAATGGCTACACCTTC
-	TRBD1	TRBV11-2	TRBJ2-7	CASSIQGAQVGTYEQYF	TGTGCCAGCAGCATACAGGGGGCGCAGGTAGGAACCTACGAGCAGTACTTC
many	TRBD2	TRBV5-4	TRBJ2-3	CASSSPISGGAGADTQYF	TGTGCCAGCAGCTCCCCCATTAGCGGGGGGGCCGGTGCAGATACGCAGTATTTT
once	TRBD1	TRBV30	TRBJ2-7	CAWSTTGASYEQYF	TGTGCCTGGAGTACGACAGGGGCCAGCTACGAGCAGTACTTC
-	-	TRBV9	TRBJ1-4	CASSSGTRGKTTNEKLVF	TGTGCCAGCAGCTCCGGGACAAGGGGCAAGACAACTAATGAAAAACTGGTTTTT
-	-	TRBV7-2	TRBJ2-3	CASRRGNTDTQYF	TGTGCCAGTCGACGGGGGAACACAGATACGCAGTATTTT
-	-	TRBV24-1	TRBJ2-7	CASRFEREGNEQYF	TGTGCCAGCCGGTTTGAAAGGGAAGGGAACGAGCAGTACTTC
many	-	TRBV9	TRBJ1-2	CASSVDVQVNGYTF	TGTGCCAGCAGCGTAGACGTACAGGTTAATGGCTACACCTTC
-	TRBD1	TRBV10-3	TRBJ2-1	CAITRDRGLNEQFF	TGTGCCATTACGAGGGACAGGGGGCTTAATGAGCAGTTCTTC
many	TRBD1	TRBV19	TRBJ1-5	CASSSGRRQGPSNQPQHF	TGTGCCAGTAGTTCAGGACGTCGACAGGGGCCTAGCAATCAGCCCCAGCATTTT
few	-	TRBV7-6	TRBJ1-5	CASSPLRSSNQPQHF	TGTGCCAGCAGCCCCCTTAGGAGTAGCAATCAGCCCCAGCATTTT
many	-	TRBV11-2	TRBJ2-7	CASSNRPQGNYEQYF	TGTGCCAGCAGCAACCGACCCCAGGGGAATTACGAGCAGTACTTC
many	TRBD2	TRBV11-2	TRBJ2-2	CASSLGLAGAKAGELFF	TGTGCCAGCAGCTTGGGTCTAGCGGGAGCGAAGGCCGGGGAGCTGTTTTTT
many	-	TRBV12-3/TRBV12-4	TRBJ2-3	CASSSPRRGVDTQYF	TGTGCCAGCAGTTCCCCCCGGCGGGGTGTAGATACGCAGTATTTT
-	TRBD2	TRBV6-1	TRBJ2-3	CATTWSGGFADTQYF	TGTGCTACCACCTGGAGCGGGGGGTTCGCAGATACGCAGTATTTT
many	-	TRBV7-9	TRBJ2-7	CASSLAGRGAYEQYF	TGTGCCAGCAGCTTAGCGGGCAGGGGAGCCTACGAGCAGTACTTC
-	TRBD2	TRBV2	TRBJ2-7	CASSVGSGGADEQYF	TGTGCCAGCAGTGTCGGAAGCGGGGGGGCCGACGAGCAGTACTTC